This T cell receptor beta chain stems from a study of blood T cell repertoires in COVID-19. Study information: PBMCs, B-cell-depleted T cells, or T cells provided the cDNA or gDNA that made up the material.

Produced via immunoSEQ multiplex PCR; TCRdb's table is partial and in-frame only. The sample records 150,000 to 200,000 clones, roughly nine tenths being singletons. The sample comprised PBMCs or T cells enriched from blood (not recorded which). The origin of this receptor is a woman between 18 and 30 years old who had recovered from COVID-19.

In DNA form, the CDR3 reads TGTGCCAGCAGCGTAGGGACGGGGGGGTACAATGAGCAGTTCTTC. Translating it yields CASSVGTGGYNEQFF. This chain joins TRBV9 and TRBJ2-1, with TRBD2 identical over 8 bases. V was clipped by 0 bases and J by 4 bases; unmatched bases: 3. From germline, CDR1 is SGDLS and CDR2 YYNGEE. CDR3 length equals 15 residues.